The present T cell receptor beta chain was sequenced within a study of read filtering for tumor transcriptome and immune sequencing (TCRdb year 2020). Regarding the study in general: The cohort was composed of more than 16 male and 14 to 15 female patients, with a mean age of approximately 70 years and an age range of about 45 to 90. Using the same bone marrow samples, the study ran both targeted immune repertoire sequencing and bulk whole-transcriptome sequencing and then compared the TCR repertoires from each method. TCR-region mapped reads per sample ranged from about 4.05 to 11 million with IR-seq versus only roughly 85 to 1273 with RNA-seq. One of the main goals was to work out a read-filtering strategy for immune repertoire data, in particular whether clonotypes backed by only a single read should be removed. By revised international staging, about 8 patients were R-ISS I, about 17 were R-ISS II and 6 or 7 were R-ISS III. Whole-transcriptome libraries were prepared with the TruSeq RNA Access Library Prep Kit after DNase treatment. Here is what the overall study found, with its caveats: Single-read clonotypes made up roughly four fifths of clonotypes but about 3.3% of total reads in IR-seq, and just under 75% of clonotypes and approximately 42% of reads in RNA-seq. Compared with RNA-seq, IR-seq captured clonotypes at much greater depth and more reliably, and a smaller IR-seq throughput was enough to identify most of the shared clonotypes. Rather than purified T cells, the sorted CD138-negative fraction was a mixed bone marrow immune population. The correlation between IR-seq and RNA-seq shared clonotype proportions rose when single-read clonotypes were removed.

TCR libraries were constructed from roughly 360 ng RNA using the Immunoverse kit, and molecular barcoded adaptors covering alpha/delta and beta/gamma chains were employed. The same RNA used for transcriptome sequencing was used for TCR library preparation. An Illumina HiSeq 4000 with 2 x 150 cycles was used to sequence the TCR libraries. In the source study's methods: MiXCR aligned TCR reads to human V, D, J and C references and assembled the aligned reads into CDR3 clonotypes, with quality filtering and error correction included. The tcR package in R was used to analyze clonotype counts and gene usage diversity. For inspection of raw mapping reads, RNA-seq reads were mapped by STAR aligner version 2.5.3a onto GRCh37 of the human genome. To test how sequencing depth affected the clonotypes detected, IR-seq fastq files were randomly downsampled with Seqtk 1.3. TCRdb ran its own pipeline on the public reads, namely fastp trimming at Q25 and MiXCR clone calling, and kept in-frame beta chains. Each CDR3 protein gets just one entry, which takes the most common genes and DNA from the rows behind it. The V and J calls follow TCRdb's processing rather than the paper's. This sample comprises about 24,000 distinct CDR3 sequences, 20% to 25% of them detected only once. The biggest ten clones account for around 49% of the sample.

This clonotype was counted at least ten times. The clone's antigen remains unknown. No clone much larger than this one lies a single base away; base qualities are absent. Sequences SGHTA (CDR1) and FQGTGA (CDR2) are obtained from the germline V gene. Trimming accounts for 5 bases at V and 1 base at J, while the number of junction bases matched to no gene is 4. From the cysteine up to the phenylalanine, the CDR3 has a length of 14 residues. Only the CDR3 region is kept as DNA, spanning 42 bases read in frame from base 1. Bone marrow was sampled from every patient at the time of active disease. Ficoll-Hypaque density gradient centrifugation was used to isolate bone marrow mononuclear cells. Myeloma plasma cells were removed and CD138-negative cells were collected by negative selection after labeling with CD138 magnetic microbeads on a MACS separator. Flow cytometry on an Attune NxT with CD138 antibodies was used to check the purity of the isolated cells. Total RNA was extracted using TRIzol reagent and was quantified on a NanoDrop spectrophotometer. Paired RNA-seq and IR-seq were performed on the CD138-negative bone marrow sample of each patient.

The sequence came from a donor aged 40 or older with multiple myeloma. The V gene is TRBV7-3 and the J gene is TRBJ1-1; 7 central bases correspond to TRBD1. The source material was a population of CD138-negative cells sorted from bone marrow. The cell subset or site label of this sample denotes: bone marrow mononuclear cells depleted of CD138+ plasma/myeloma cells by negative magnetic selection. The nucleotides are TGTGCCAGCAGCCTAGGGACAGCGAACACTGAAGCTTTCTTT. This sequence encodes CASSLGTANTEAFF.